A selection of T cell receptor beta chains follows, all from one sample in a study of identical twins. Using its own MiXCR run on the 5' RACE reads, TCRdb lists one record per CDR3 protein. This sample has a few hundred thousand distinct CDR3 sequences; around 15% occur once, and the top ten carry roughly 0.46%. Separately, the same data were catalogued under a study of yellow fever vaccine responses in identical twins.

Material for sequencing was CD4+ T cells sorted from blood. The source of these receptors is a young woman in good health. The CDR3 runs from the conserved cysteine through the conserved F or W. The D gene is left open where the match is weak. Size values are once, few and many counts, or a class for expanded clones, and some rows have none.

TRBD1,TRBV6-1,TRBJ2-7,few,CASRTSGTGNLYEQYF,TGTGCCAGCCGTACCTCCGGGACAGGAAATCTCTACGAGCAGTACTTC
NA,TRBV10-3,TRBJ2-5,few,CAVGTVETQYF,TGTGCCGTCGGGACCGTGGAGACCCAGTACTTC
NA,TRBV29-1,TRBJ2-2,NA,CSVVTDFLDTGELFF,TGCAGCGTAGTGACAGACTTCTTGGACACCGGGGAGCTGTTTTTT
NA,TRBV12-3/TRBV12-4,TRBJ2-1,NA,CASSPSRVVYEQFF,TGTGCCAGCAGTCCCTCTCGGGTGGTGTATGAGCAGTTCTTC
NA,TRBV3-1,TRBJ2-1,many,CASSQDRSRNEQFF,TGTGCCAGCAGCCAAGATCGGTCCCGCAATGAGCAGTTCTTC
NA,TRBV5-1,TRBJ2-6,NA,CVSSLQSGPGANVLTF,TGCGTCAGCAGCTTGCAGTCCGGTCCTGGGGCCAACGTCCTGACTTTC
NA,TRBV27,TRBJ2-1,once,CASSLRLDNEQFF,TGTGCCAGCAGTTTACGGCTTGACAATGAGCAGTTCTTC
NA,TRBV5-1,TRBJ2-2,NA,CASSLVMSAGELFF,TGCGCCAGCAGCTTGGTTATGTCTGCCGGGGAGCTGTTTTTT
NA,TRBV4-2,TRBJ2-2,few,CASVPSLTGGTGELFF,TGTGCCAGCGTCCCCTCTCTAACGGGTGGGACCGGGGAGCTGTTTTTT
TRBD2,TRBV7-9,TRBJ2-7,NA,CASSHREAYEQYF,TGTGCCAGCAGCCACCGGGAGGCCTACGAGCAGTACTTC
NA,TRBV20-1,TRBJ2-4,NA,CSARDEGVLAKNIQYF,TGCAGTGCTAGAGATGAAGGGGTTCTAGCCAAAAACATTCAGTACTTC
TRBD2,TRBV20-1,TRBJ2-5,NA,CSASYLAGPQYF,TGCAGTGCTAGTTACCTAGCGGGTCCCCAGTACTTC
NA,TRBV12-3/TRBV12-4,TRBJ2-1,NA,CASSTDDLRYNEQFF,TGTGCCAGCAGTACGGACGATTTACGCTACAATGAGCAGTTCTTC
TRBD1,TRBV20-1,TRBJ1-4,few,CSARVNRGTEKLFF,TGCAGTGCTAGAGTTAACAGGGGAACCGAAAAACTGTTTTTT
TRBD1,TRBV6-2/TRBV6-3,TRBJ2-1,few,CASSYSGGIVEQFF,TGTGCCAGCAGTTACTCAGGGGGCATCGTCGAGCAGTTCTTC
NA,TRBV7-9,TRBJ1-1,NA,CASSWIENTEAFF,TGTGCCAGCAGCTGGATTGAGAACACTGAAGCTTTCTTT
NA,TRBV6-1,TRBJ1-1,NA,CASSEALGVNTEAFF,TGTGCCAGCAGTGAGGCGTTAGGGGTGAACACTGAAGCTTTCTTT
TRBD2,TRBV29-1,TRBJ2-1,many,CSVGGLAGGEQFF,TGCAGCGTTGGCGGACTAGCGGGGGGTGAGCAGTTCTTC
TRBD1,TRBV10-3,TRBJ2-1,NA,CAISPGQGSYEQFF,TGTGCCATCAGCCCGGGACAGGGGTCCTATGAGCAGTTCTTC
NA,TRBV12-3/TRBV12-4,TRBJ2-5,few,CASSSLGLDRSETQYF,TGTGCCAGCAGTTCCCTCGGGTTAGACAGGAGCGAGACCCAGTACTTC
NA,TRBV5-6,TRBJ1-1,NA,CASSSPTVAEAFF,TGTGCCAGCAGTTCTCCTACTGTAGCTGAAGCTTTCTTT
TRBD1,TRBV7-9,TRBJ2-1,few,CASSTGDRASSYNEQFF,TGTGCCAGCAGCACTGGGGACAGGGCAAGCTCCTACAATGAGCAGTTCTTC
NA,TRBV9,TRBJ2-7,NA,CASSSEGEELNEQYF,TGTGCCAGCAGCTCCGAGGGGGAGGAGCTCAACGAGCAGTACTTC
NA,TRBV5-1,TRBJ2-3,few,CASRPDRRWVQYF,TGCGCCAGCAGACCGGACCGGCGTTGGGTGCAGTATTTT
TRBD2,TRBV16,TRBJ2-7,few,CASSPTLAEGHEQYF,TGTGCCAGCAGTCCTACGCTAGCGGAGGGACACGAGCAGTACTTC
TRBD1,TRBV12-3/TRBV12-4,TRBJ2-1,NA,CASRNRDSYNEQFF,TGTGCCAGCAGAAACCGGGACAGTTACAATGAGCAGTTCTTC
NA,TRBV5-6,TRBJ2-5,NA,CASSLVGRAGETQYF,TGTGCCAGCAGCTTGGTTGGGCGTGCGGGAGAGACCCAGTACTTC
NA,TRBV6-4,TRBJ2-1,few,CASSRHGGNEQFF,TGTGCCAGCAGTAGACATGGCGGGAATGAGCAGTTCTTC
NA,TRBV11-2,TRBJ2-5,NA,CASSLARLGARAQYF,TGTGCCAGCAGCTTAGCCCGGCTCGGGGCAAGGGCCCAGTACTTC
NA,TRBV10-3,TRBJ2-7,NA,CAISEPAVGNNYEQYF,TGTGCCATCAGTGAGCCTGCTGTAGGGAATAACTACGAGCAGTACTTC
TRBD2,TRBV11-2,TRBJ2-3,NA,CASSLGSGGRTDTQYF,TGTGCCAGCAGCTTAGGGAGCGGGGGACGCACAGATACGCAGTATTTT
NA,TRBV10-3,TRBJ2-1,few,CASSKGGSDNEQFF,TGTGCCAGTTCAAAAGGAGGGTCCGACAATGAGCAGTTCTTC
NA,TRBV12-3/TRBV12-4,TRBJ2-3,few,CASSLWSNTDTQYF,TGTGCCAGCAGTCTGTGGAGCAACACAGATACGCAGTATTTT
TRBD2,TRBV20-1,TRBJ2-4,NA,CSAPRQAGGDIQYF,TGCAGTGCTCCGCGACAGGCGGGAGGGGACATTCAGTACTTC
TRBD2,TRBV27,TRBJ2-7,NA,CASSFSGNTYEQYF,TGTGCCAGCAGTTTCAGCGGGAACACCTACGAGCAGTACTTC
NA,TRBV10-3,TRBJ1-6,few,CAISENGGSNSPLHF,TGTGCCATCAGTGAGAATGGGGGATCTAATTCACCCCTCCACTTT
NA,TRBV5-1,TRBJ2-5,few,CASSPPSAGSQETQYF,TGCGCCAGCAGCCCCCCGTCGGCGGGTAGCCAAGAGACCCAGTACTTC
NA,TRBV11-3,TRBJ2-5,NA,CASSLVGGGFGQETQYF,TGTGCCAGCAGCTTAGTAGGTGGAGGTTTCGGGCAAGAGACCCAGTACTTC
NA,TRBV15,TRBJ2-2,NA,CATSRDRVPGELFF,TGTGCCACCAGCAGAGATCGGGTTCCCGGGGAGCTGTTTTTT
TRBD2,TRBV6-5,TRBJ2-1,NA,CASSYSLAGYNEQFF,TGTGCCAGCAGTTACTCCCTAGCGGGGTACAATGAGCAGTTCTTC
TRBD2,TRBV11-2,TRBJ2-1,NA,CASSLNPSGRRVGNNEQFF,TGTGCCAGCAGCTTAAACCCTAGCGGGAGGCGTGTTGGGAACAATGAGCAGTTCTTC
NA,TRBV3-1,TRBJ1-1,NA,CATMGQGDTEAFF,TGTGCCACCATGGGGCAGGGCGACACTGAAGCTTTCTTT
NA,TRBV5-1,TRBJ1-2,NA,CASSFGTHLKGNYGYTF,TGCGCCAGCAGCTTCGGGACGCATCTTAAGGGGAACTATGGCTACACCTTC
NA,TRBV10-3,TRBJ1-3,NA,CAISERSLGNTIYF,TGTGCCATCAGTGAGAGAAGTCTGGGAAACACCATATATTTT
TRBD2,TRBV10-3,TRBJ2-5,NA,CAISRREGQETQYF,TGTGCCATCAGTAGGCGGGAGGGCCAGGAGACCCAGTACTTC
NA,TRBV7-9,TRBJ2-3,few,CAKDTGDTQYF,TGTGCCAAGGACACCGGGGATACGCAGTATTTT
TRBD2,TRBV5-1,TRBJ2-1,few,CASSLAGLAGGNSYNEQFF,TGCGCCAGCAGCTTGGCAGGCCTAGCGGGAGGCAATTCCTACAATGAGCAGTTCTTC
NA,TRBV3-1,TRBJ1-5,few,CASSPTSGQPQHF,NA
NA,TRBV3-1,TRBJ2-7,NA,CASRRGQEQYF,TGTGCCAGCAGACGAGGACAGGAGCAGTACTTC
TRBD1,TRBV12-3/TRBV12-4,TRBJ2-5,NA,CASSFLGTAKLEETQYF,TGTGCCAGCAGTTTTCTAGGGACAGCAAAACTAGAAGAGACCCAGTACTTC
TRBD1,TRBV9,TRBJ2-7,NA,CASSVGTGGTYEQYF,TGTGCCAGCAGCGTAGGAACAGGGGGCACCTACGAGCAGTACTTC
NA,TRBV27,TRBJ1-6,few,CASSPRFGGTSSPLHF,TGTGCCAGCAGTCCCCGGTTCGGGGGAACGAGTTCACCCCTCCACTTT
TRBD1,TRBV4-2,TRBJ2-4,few,CASSQRTGGEYFWWELAKNIQYF,TGTGCCAGCAGCCAAAGGACAGGGGGCGAATATTTTTGGTGGGAGCTAGCCAAAAACATTCAGTACTTC
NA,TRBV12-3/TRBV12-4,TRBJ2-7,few,CASSPRDIYEQYF,TGTGCCAGCAGCCCGAGGGACATCTACGAGCAGTACTTC
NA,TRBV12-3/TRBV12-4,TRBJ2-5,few,CASSLTVVETQYF,TGTGCCAGCAGTCTAACCGTGGTTGAGACCCAGTACTTC